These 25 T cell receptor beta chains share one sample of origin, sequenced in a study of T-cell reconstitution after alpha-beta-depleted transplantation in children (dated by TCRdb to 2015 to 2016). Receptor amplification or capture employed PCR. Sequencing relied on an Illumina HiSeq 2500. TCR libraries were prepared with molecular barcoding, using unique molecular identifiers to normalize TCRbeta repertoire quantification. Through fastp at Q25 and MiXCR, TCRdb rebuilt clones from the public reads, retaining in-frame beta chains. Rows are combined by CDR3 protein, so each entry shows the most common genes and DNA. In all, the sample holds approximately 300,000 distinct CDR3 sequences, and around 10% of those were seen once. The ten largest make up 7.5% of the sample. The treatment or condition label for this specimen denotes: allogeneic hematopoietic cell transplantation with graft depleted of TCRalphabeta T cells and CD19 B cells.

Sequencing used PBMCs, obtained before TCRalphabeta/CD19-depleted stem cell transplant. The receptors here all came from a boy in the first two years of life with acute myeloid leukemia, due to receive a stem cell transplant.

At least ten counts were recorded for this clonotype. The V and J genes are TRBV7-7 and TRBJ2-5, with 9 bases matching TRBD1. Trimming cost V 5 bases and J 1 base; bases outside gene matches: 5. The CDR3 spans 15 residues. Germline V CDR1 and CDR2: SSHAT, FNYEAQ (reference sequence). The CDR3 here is CASSPGQGRQETQYF. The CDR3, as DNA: TGTGCCAGCAGCCCCGGACAGGGGCGCCAAGAGACCCAGTACTTC.

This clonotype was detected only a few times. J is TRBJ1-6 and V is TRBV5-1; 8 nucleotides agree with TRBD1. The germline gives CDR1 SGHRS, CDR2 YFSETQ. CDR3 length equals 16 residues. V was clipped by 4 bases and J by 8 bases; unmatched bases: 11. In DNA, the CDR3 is TGCGCCAGCAGCGAGAATTCAGGGGGCAAGGATTCACCCCTCCACTTT. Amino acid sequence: CASSENSGGKDSPLHF.

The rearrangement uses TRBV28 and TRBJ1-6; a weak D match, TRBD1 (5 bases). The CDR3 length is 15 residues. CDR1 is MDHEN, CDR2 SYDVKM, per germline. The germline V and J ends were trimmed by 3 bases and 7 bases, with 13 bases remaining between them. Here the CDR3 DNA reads TGTGCCAGCAGTTTTTCGGGGGGTGGGAATTCACCCCTCCACTTT. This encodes CASSFSGGGNSPLHF.

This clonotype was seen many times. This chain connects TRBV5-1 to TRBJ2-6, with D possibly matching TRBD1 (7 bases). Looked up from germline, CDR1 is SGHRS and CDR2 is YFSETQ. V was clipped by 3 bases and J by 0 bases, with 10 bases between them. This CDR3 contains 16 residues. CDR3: CASSWRDSSGANVLTF. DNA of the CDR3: TGCGCCAGCAGCTGGAGGGACAGCTCTGGGGCCAACGTCCTGACTTTC.

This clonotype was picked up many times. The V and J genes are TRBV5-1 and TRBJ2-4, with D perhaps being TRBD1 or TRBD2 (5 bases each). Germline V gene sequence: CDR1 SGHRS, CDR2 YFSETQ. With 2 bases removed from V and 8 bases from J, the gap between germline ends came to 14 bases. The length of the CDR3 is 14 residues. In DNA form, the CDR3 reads TGCGCCAGCAGCTTCGGGGCAGGGAGAGACATTCAGTACTTC. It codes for CASSFGAGRDIQYF. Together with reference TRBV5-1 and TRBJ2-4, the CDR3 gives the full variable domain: KAGVTQTPRYLIKTRGQQVTLSCSPISGHRSVSWYQQTPGQGLQFLFEYFSETQRNKGNFPGRFSGRQFSNSRSEMNVSTLELGDSALYLCASSFGAGRDIQYFGAGTRLSVL.

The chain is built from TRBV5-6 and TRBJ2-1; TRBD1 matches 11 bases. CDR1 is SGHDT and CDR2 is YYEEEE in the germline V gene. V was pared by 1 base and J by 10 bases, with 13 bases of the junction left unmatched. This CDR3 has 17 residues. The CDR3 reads CASSLPHWTGGRLEQFF. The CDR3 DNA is TGTGCCAGCAGCTTGCCCCATTGGACAGGGGGCCGGCTAGAGCAGTTCTTC.

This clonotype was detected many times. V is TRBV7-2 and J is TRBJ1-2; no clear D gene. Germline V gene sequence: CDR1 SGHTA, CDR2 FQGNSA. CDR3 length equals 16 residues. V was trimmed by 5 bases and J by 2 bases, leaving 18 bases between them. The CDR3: CASSISGPRSNYGYTF. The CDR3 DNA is TGTGCCAGCAGCATATCCGGGCCTCGCTCCAACTATGGCTACACCTTC.

The CDR3 sequence is CASSIDSQGQANSGNTIYF. CDR3 DNA sequence: TGTGCCAGTAGTATAGATTCGCAGGGACAGGCTAACTCTGGAAACACCATATATTTT. The J gene is TRBJ1-3, the V gene TRBV19, with TRBD1 matching over 8 bases. V trimming: 0 bases; J trimming: 0 bases; junction bases outside the gene matches: 10. Germline V CDR1 and CDR2: LNHDA, SQIVND (reference sequence). The CDR3 has 19 residues. Using reference TRBV19 and TRBJ1-3 for the parts outside the CDR3, the full variable domain is DGGITQSPKYLFRKEGQNVTLSCEQNLNHDAMYWYRQDPGQGLRLIYYSQIVNDFQKGDIAEGYSVSREKKESFPLTVTSAQKNPTAFYLCASSIDSQGQANSGNTIYFGEGSWLTVV.

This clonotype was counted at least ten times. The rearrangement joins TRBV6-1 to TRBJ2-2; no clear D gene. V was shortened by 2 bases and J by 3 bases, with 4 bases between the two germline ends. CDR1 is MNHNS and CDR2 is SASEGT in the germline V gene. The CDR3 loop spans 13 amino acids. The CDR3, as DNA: TGTGCCAGCAGTGAAAAGGACACCGGGGAGCTGTTTTTT. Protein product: CASSEKDTGELFF.

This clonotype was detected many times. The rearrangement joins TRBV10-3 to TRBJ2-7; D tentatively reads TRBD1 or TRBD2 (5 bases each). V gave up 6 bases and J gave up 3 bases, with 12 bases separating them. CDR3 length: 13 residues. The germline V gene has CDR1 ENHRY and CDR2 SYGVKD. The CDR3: CAIRPGPDYEQYF. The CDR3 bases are TGTGCCATCAGACCGGGACCGGACTACGAGCAGTACTTC.

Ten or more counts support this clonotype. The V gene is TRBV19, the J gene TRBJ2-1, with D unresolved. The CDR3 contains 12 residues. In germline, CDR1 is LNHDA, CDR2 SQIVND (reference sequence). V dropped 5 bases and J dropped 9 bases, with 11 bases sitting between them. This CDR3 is CASSALGVEQFF. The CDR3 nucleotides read TGTGCCAGTAGTGCCTTAGGAGTTGAGCAGTTCTTC.

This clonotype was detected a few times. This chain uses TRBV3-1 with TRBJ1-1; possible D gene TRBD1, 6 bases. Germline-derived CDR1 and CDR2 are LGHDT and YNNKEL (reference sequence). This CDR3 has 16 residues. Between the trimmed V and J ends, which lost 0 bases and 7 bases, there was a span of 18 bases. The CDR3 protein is CASSQESTGWGDEAFF. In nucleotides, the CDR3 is TGTGCCAGCAGCCAAGAATCGACAGGTTGGGGCGATGAAGCTTTCTTT.

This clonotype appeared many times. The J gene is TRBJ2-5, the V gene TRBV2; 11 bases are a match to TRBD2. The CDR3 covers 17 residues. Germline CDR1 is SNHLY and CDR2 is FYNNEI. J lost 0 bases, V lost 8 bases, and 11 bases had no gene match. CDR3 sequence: CASASGTSGLYQETQYF. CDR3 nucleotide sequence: TGTGCCAGCGCCTCCGGGACTAGCGGCTTGTACCAAGAGACCCAGTACTTC.

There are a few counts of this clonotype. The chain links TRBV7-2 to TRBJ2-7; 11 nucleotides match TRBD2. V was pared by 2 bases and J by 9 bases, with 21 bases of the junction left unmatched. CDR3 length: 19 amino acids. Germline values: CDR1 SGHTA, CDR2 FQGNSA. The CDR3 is CASSLHTASGRFPIVVQYF. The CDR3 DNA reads TGTGCCAGCAGCTTACACACGGCTAGCGGGAGGTTCCCCATAGTAGTGCAGTACTTC.

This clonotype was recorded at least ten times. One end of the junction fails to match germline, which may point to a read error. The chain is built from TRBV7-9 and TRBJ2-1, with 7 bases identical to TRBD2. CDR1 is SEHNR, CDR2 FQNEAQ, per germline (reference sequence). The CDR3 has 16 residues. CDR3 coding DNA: TGTGCGAGCAGCTCCTCCGCGCTAGCGGCCTACAATGAGCAGTTCTTC. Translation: CASSSSALAAYNEQFF.

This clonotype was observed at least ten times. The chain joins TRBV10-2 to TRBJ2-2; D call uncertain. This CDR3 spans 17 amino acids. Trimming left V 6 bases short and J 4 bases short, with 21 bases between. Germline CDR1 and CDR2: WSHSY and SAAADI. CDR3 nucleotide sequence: TGCGCCAGCAGGGCCCGTGAGGTTGGGCTGCGCACCGGGGAGCTGTTTTTT. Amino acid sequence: CASRAREVGLRTGELFF.

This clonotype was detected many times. CDR3 coding DNA: TGTGCCAGCAGCCATACAGGGTCGCAAGCTTTCTTT. This encodes CASSHTGSQAFF. The chain recombines TRBV3-1 with TRBJ1-1; weak D call: TRBD1 (6 bases). Germline V gene sequence: CDR1 LGHDT, CDR2 YNNKEL (reference sequence). V dropped 3 bases and J dropped 9 bases, with 11 bases sitting between them. The CDR3 has 12 amino acids.

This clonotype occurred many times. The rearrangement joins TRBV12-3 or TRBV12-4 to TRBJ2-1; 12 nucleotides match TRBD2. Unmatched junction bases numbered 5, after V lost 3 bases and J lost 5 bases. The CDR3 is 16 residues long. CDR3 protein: CASSFWTSGTNNEQFF. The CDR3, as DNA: TGTGCCAGCAGTTTCTGGACTAGCGGGACCAACAATGAGCAGTTCTTC.

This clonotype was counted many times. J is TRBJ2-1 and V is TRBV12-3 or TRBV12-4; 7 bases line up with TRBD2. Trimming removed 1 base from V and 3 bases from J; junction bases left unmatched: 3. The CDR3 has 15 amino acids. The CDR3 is CASSLESGVYNEQFF. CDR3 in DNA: TGTGCCAGCAGTTTAGAAAGCGGGGTCTACAATGAGCAGTTCTTC.

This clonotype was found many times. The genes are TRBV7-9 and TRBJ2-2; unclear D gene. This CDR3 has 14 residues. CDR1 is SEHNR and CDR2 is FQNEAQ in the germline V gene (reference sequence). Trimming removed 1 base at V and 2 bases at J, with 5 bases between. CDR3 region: CASSLGRNTGELFF. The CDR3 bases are TGTGCCAGCAGCTTAGGTCGAAACACCGGGGAGCTGTTTTTT.

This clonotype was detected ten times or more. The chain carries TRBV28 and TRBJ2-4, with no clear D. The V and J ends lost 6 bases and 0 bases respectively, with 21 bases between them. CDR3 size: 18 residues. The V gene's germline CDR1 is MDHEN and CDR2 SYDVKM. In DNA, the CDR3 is TGTGCCAGCAGCCCGCCAACAAGTGGGTCCTTAGCCAAAAACATTCAGTACTTC. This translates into CASSPPTSGSLAKNIQYF.

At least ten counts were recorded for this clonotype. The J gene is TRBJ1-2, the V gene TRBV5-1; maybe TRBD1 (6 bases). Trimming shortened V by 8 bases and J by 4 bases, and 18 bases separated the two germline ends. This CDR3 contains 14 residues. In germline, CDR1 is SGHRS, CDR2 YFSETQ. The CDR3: CASSGTQGGYGYTF. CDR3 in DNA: TGCGCCAGTAGCGGTACACAGGGAGGCTATGGCTACACCTTC. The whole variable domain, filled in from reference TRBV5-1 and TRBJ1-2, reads KAGVTQTPRYLIKTRGQQVTLSCSPISGHRSVSWYQQTPGQGLQFLFEYFSETQRNKGNFPGRFSGRQFSNSRSEMNVSTLELGDSALYLCASSGTQGGYGYTFGSGTRLTVV.

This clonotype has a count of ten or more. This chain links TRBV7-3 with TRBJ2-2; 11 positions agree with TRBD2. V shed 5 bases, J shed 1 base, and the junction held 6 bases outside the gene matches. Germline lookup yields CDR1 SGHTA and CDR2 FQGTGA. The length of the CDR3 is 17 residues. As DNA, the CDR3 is TGTGCCAGCAGCATCCCGCTAGCGGGAGGGAACACCGGGGAGCTGTTTTTT. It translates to CASSIPLAGGNTGELFF.

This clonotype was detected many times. Here the CDR3 DNA reads TGTGCCGTCGGTGGGGGACAGGGGTTCTACGAGCAGTACTTC. It encodes CAVGGGQGFYEQYF. The V and J genes are TRBV28 and TRBJ2-7; 10 bases agree with TRBD1. The germline gives CDR1 MDHEN, CDR2 SYDVKM. V lost 11 bases, J lost 3 bases, and 10 bases stayed unmatched. The length of the CDR3 is 14 residues.

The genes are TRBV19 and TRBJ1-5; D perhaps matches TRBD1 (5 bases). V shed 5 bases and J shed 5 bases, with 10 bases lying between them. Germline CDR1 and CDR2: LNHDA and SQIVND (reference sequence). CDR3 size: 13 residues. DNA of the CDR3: TGTGCCAGTAGTCCCGGGGCCTATCAGCCCCAGCATTTT. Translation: CASSPGAYQPQHF.